The entry that follows covers one T cell receptor beta chain sequence. Its antigen is undetermined. The authors distributed each subset's genomic DNA evenly over several immunoSEQ plates. Measured with immunoSEQ multiplex PCR; TCRdb has only the in-frame clones, and not every one. The sample lists more than 850,000 clones; about 80% were seen once. This entry is derived from a study of shared clonotypes between healthy human individuals. Study results and limitations: Large sequencing depth failed to make sorted-subset sequencing complete, rarefaction showed. Naive subsets typically showed greater estimated richness than memory subsets. Clonotypes that were shared across a handful of donors made up around 4.6% of naive CD4 clonotypes.

V dropped 6 bases and J dropped 6; count of bases not matched to a gene: 14. Germline values: CDR1 MNHEY, CDR2 SMNVEV (reference sequence). The CDR3 has 15 residues. The source is a man aged 18 to 35 in good health. Some clones in this sample may be carry-over from other donors' samples. The specimen sequenced was memory CD4+ T cells from PBMCs. Described subset: CD45RA-negative fraction. The chain carries TRBV27 and TRBJ2-7; 7 bases align to TRBD2. The CDR3 sequence is CASSPMGGVRREQYF. DNA of the CDR3: TGTGCCAGCAGCCCTATGGGAGGGGTCAGGCGCGAGCAGTACTTC.